Listed here are 21 T cell receptor beta chains from one sample, sequenced in a study of glioma-infiltrating T cells. TCR alpha and beta CDR3 regions were amplified from RNA using iRepertoire nested multiplex PCR. Via MiXCR, TCRdb re-called the multiplex PCR reads, giving one row per CDR3 protein. The sample yields about 140,000 distinct CDR3 sequences, about two fifths seen once. The sequencing input was glioma tissue, nonneoplastic brain tissue, or PBMCs (not recorded which). These receptors were taken from a human donor with low-grade glioma or glioblastoma, undergoing nonglioma brain surgery, or in good health (not recorded which).

The chain combines TRBV24-1 with TRBJ2-1; 10 bases are a match to TRBD2. The CDR3 covers 16 residues. Trimming took 1 base from V and 5 from J; bases not matched to a gene: 4. In germline, CDR1 is KGHDR, CDR2 SFDVKD. The chain's CDR3 is CATSDFPSGGDNEQFF. DNA for the CDR3: TGTGCCACCAGTGATTTTCCTAGCGGGGGAGACAATGAGCAGTTCTTC.

This clonotype was seen a handful of times. V usage is TRBV6-1 and J usage is TRBJ1-5, with D possibly matching TRBD1 (6 bases). Germline V gives CDR1 MNHNS, CDR2 SASEGT. The germline V and J ends were trimmed by 1 base and 6 bases, with 16 bases remaining between them. The CDR3 sequence is 16 residues long. CDR3 in DNA: TGTGCCAGCAGTGAAGAAGGGACATGGGCCGGTCAGCCCCAGCATTTT. Protein: CASSEEGTWAGQPQHF.

The chain recombines TRBV6-1 with TRBJ2-3; TRBD2 might be the D (6 bases). Germline V gives CDR1 MNHNS, CDR2 SASEGT. V dropped 5 bases and J dropped 5 bases, with 14 bases sitting between them. This CDR3 is 14 amino acids long. Written as DNA, the CDR3 is TGTGCCAGCAGTCCCTTTATGGGAGGAGATACGCAGTATTTT. Residues: CASSPFMGGDTQYF.

The chain joins TRBV27 to TRBJ1-1; 9 bases agree with TRBD1. The CDR3 totals 14 residues. V lost 7 bases and J lost 2; bases outside the gene matches: 5. Per germline, CDR1 MNHEY and CDR2 SMNVEV (reference sequence). In DNA, the CDR3 is TGTGCCAGCATTGGGACAGGGCGCAACACTGAAGCTTTCTTT. Amino acids: CASIGTGRNTEAFF.

This clonotype was seen a single time. The V and J genes are TRBV10-3 and TRBJ2-7; 7 bases line up with TRBD2. Germline CDR1 reads ENHRY; CDR2 reads SYGVKD. CDR3 length equals 11 residues. J lost 3 bases, V lost 10 bases, and 3 bases had no gene match. DNA of the CDR3: TGTGCCACGACGGGGGGCTACGAGCAGTACTTC. Encoded protein: CATTGGYEQYF.

The chain links TRBV4-1 to TRBJ2-1; no definite D call. Per germline, CDR1 MGHRA and CDR2 YSYEKL. With 3 bases removed from V and 2 bases from J, the gap between germline ends came to 11 bases. CDR3 length: 15 amino acids. In nucleotides, the CDR3 is TGCGCCAGCAGCCATACGTTGGTCCCCTACAATGAGCAGTTCTTC. Translation: CASSHTLVPYNEQFF.

The rearrangement joins TRBV10-1 to TRBJ2-3, with 10 bases matching TRBD2. Looked up from germline, CDR1 is WNHNN and CDR2 is SYGVQD (reference sequence). J was trimmed by 1 base and V by 8 bases; bases with no gene match: 24. The CDR3 loop spans 21 amino acids. CDR3 DNA: TGCGCCAGCGTGAAATCATGGTTGACTAGCGGGCGCAAACGATGCACAGATACGCAGTATTTT. Translating gives CASVKSWLTSGRKRCTDTQYF.

This clonotype was recorded a few times. This sequence may be a read error, since a much larger clone differs from it by one base. The chain has TRBV7-2 and TRBJ2-3; D is possibly TRBD1 (6 bases). This CDR3 spans 13 amino acids. The V gene's germline CDR1 is SGHTA and CDR2 FQGNSA. The CDR3 loop reads CARSLRGTDTQYF. CDR3 coding DNA: TGTGCCCGCAGCTTAAGGGGGACAGATACGCAGTATTTT.

This clonotype was seen many times. DNA for the CDR3: TGTGCCAGCAGTGCTTCAATTACCAATCAGCCCCAGCATTTT. It specifies CASSASITNQPQHF. V usage is TRBV6-2 or TRBV6-3 and J usage is TRBJ1-5; D is unresolved. CDR3 size: 14 residues. V shed 5 bases and J shed 3 bases, with 11 bases lying between them. The germline CDR1 and CDR2 sequences are MNHEY and SVGEGT.

The chain combines TRBV28 with TRBJ1-2, with a weak D call TRBD1 (5 bases). CDR3 length: 14 residues. Germline values: CDR1 MDHEN, CDR2 SYDVKM. V lost 5 bases, J lost 0 bases, and 10 bases lay in between. CDR3 region: CASSGDVANYGYTF. CDR3 bases: TGTGCCAGCAGTGGGGACGTAGCTAACTATGGCTACACCTTC.

The J gene is TRBJ2-1, the V gene TRBV20-1; D remains unclear. Germline-derived CDR1 and CDR2 are DFQATT and SNEGSKA (reference sequence). CDR3 length equals 15 residues. Trimming removed 8 bases from V and 5 bases from J, with 22 bases in between. The CDR3 reads CSSPLDSSTDNEQFF. The CDR3 DNA is TGCAGTTCGCCCCTAGATTCGTCCACCGACAATGAGCAGTTCTTC.

The table lists this clonotype with a few counts. The chain links TRBV20-1 to TRBJ2-3; perhaps TRBD2 as D (6 bases). There are 13 residues in the CDR3. V was pared by 3 bases and J by 3 bases, with 10 bases between. Germline CDR1 and CDR2: DFQATT and SNEGSKA (reference sequence). DNA of the CDR3: TGCAGTGCTAGCGTTCTAGCGACAGATACGCAGTATTTT. It yields the protein CSASVLATDTQYF.

This clonotype came up a few times. The chain has TRBV2 and TRBJ2-3; D assignment may be TRBD1 or TRBD2 (5 bases each). The germline gives CDR1 SNHLY, CDR2 FYNNEI. V was pared by 8 bases and J by 4 bases, with 10 bases between. CDR3 length: 12 amino acids. Here the CDR3 reads CASRLGADTQYF. DNA of the CDR3: TGTGCCAGCCGCCTGGGGGCAGATACGCAGTATTTT.

In the case of this clonotype: One base away lies a much larger clone, so this may be a sequencing read error. This sequence joins TRBV6-1 and TRBJ1-6, with TRBD1 identical over 9 bases. Germline assignment: CDR1 MNHNS and CDR2 SASEGT. The ends lost 8 bases at V and 6 bases at J; junction bases unmatched: 8. This CDR3 contains 15 residues. CDR3 residues: CASCLTGGFNSPLHF. The CDR3 nucleotides read TGTGCCAGCTGCTTAACAGGGGGCTTTAATTCACCCCTCCACTTT.

V usage is TRBV18 and J usage is TRBJ1-1; weak D call: TRBD1 (5 bases). Per the germline V gene, CDR1 is KGHSH and CDR2 is LQKENI. V was shortened by 4 bases and J by 1 base, with 7 bases between the two germline ends. This CDR3 is 13 amino acids long. Here the CDR3 DNA reads TGTGCCAGCTCACGACAGCAGAACACTGAAGCTTTCTTT. This codes for CASSRQQNTEAFF.

The V call is TRBV2, the J call TRBJ2-7; D unresolved. Looked up from germline, CDR1 is SNHLY and CDR2 is FYNNEI. With 5 bases removed from V and 7 bases from J, the gap between germline ends came to 9 bases. This CDR3 is 11 amino acids long. The CDR3 is CASSMTREQYF. CDR3 coding DNA: TGTGCCAGCAGTATGACGAGGGAGCAGTACTTC.

This clonotype was counted between two and nine times. J is TRBJ1-2 and V is TRBV4-3; unclear D gene. CDR1 is LGHNA and CDR2 is YSLEER in the germline V gene. The CDR3 runs 14 residues. The ends were cut back, 0 bases at V and 4 bases at J, with 9 bases in the middle. The CDR3 nucleotides are TGCGCCAGCAGCCAAGATGTGCAGGTCTATGGCTACACCTTC. This sequence encodes CASSQDVQVYGYTF.

Turning to this clonotype: A much larger clone lies a single base off, so this may be a read error. This chain joins TRBV20-1 and TRBJ1-1; D is uncertain. CDR1 and CDR2 (germline): DFQATT, SNEGSKA (reference sequence). The CDR3 sequence is 12 residues long. The CDR3 DNA is TGCAGTGCTAAAGACGGGGTCACTGAATCTTTCTTT. Translation gives CSAKDGVTESFF.

The chain uses TRBV6-2 or TRBV6-3 and TRBJ2-7; maybe TRBD2 (6 bases). V was pared by 6 bases and J by 3 bases, with 12 bases between. CDR1 is MNHEY, CDR2 SVGEGT, per germline. The CDR3 loop spans 13 amino acids. CDR3 protein: CASSLSGYYEQYF. CDR3 DNA sequence: TGTGCCAGCAGCCTTAGCGGTTACTACGAGCAGTACTTC.

The rearrangement joins TRBV6-1 to TRBJ2-7; TRBD2 agrees at 13 bases. Losses at the gene ends were 10 bases for V and 4 bases for J; bases not matched to a gene: 13. The CDR3 totals 16 residues. Germline CDR1 and CDR2: MNHNS and SASEGT. The CDR3 DNA follows: TGTGCCATCAGATCGACTAGCGGGGGGTTAACATACGAGCAGTACTTC. Protein: CAIRSTSGGLTYEQYF.

V usage is TRBV28 and J usage is TRBJ1-2; D remains ambiguous. V was shortened by 1 base and J by 6 bases, with 12 bases between the two germline ends. The CDR3 contains 14 residues. Germline V gene data show CDR1 as MDHEN and CDR2 as SYDVKM. DNA for the CDR3: TGTGCCAGCAGTTTATTCTCTGTAGAAAATGGCTACACCTTC. Translation gives CASSLFSVENGYTF.